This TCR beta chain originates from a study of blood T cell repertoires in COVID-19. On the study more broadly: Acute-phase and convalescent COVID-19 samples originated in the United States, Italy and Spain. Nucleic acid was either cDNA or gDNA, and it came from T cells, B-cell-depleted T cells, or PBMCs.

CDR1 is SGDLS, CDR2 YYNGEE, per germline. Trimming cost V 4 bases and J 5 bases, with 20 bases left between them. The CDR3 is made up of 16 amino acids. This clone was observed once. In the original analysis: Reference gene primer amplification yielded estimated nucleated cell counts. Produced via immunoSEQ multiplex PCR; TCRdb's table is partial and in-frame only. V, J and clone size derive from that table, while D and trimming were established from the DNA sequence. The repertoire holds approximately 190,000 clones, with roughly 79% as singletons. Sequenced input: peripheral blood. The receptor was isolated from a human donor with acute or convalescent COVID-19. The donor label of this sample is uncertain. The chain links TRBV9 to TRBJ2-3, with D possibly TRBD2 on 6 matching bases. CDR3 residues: CASSPRGGIGGDTQYF. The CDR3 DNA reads TGTGCCAGCAGCCCCCGAGGCGGGATTGGTGGAGATACGCAGTATTTT.